Sequencing of this T cell receptor beta chain was carried out in a study of blood T cell repertoires in COVID-19. Study-level information: The study drew acute and convalescent COVID-19 samples from the United States, Italy and Spain. T cells, B-cell-depleted T cells, or PBMCs supplied cDNA or gDNA.

The V and J ends lost 2 bases and 3 bases respectively, with 8 bases between them. Germline assignment: CDR1 MNHNS and CDR2 SASEGT. The length of the CDR3 is 13 residues. Assay: immunoSEQ multiplex PCR; the TCRdb copy retains only in-frame clones and omits some. The table shows roughly 500,000 clones, with about 88% occurring only once. The rearrangement links TRBV6-1 to TRBJ2-7; no definite D call. The sequenced sample was peripheral blood. The sequence was obtained from a man in his late teens or twenties with COVID-19, enrolled during active disease. CDR3 sequence reads: CASSELASYEQYF. CDR3 sequence (DNA): TGTGCCAGCAGTGAATTGGCAAGCTACGAGCAGTACTTC.